This T cell receptor beta chain was identified in a study of blood T cell repertoires in COVID-19. This CDR3 has 13 residues. V lost 0 bases to trimming and J lost 7 bases, with 7 bases between them. Germline lookup yields CDR1 MNHEY and CDR2 SVGAGI. Generated by immunoSEQ multiplex PCR, the TCRdb table keeps only in-frame clones and is missing some. This sample carries approximately 180,000 clones, 70% to 90% of them seen once, and the ten largest clones take approximately 11%. This rearrangement joins TRBV6-5 to TRBJ1-5; no firm D call. Sample: peripheral blood. This TCR came from a human donor with active or convalescent COVID-19. The donor label of this sample is uncertain. This CDR3 reads CASSYSWEQPQHF. As DNA, the CDR3 is TGTGCCAGCAGTTACTCGTGGGAGCAGCCCCAGCATTTT.